The 25 T cell receptor beta chains below come from one sample, sequenced in a study of cytotoxic CD8 clonotypes in ibrutinib-treated CLL (dated by TCRdb to 2020 to 2023). Libraries were prepared through the immunoSEQ multiplex PCR assay. Here the immuneACCESS table is served through TCRdb, limited to in-frame sequences with V and J called. Missing clones are a known gap in these copies; in checked studies unresolved V genes cover under half, and the rest lacks a known reason. The sample contains 43,000 or so clones, approximately 65% of them found a single time. The ten largest account for about 22% of the sample. Taken with the paper, the label for time point translates to: roughly 2 years on ibrutinib. The source material was PBMCs, sampled after 24 months of ibrutinib treatment. Receptors were obtained from a human donor with chronic lymphocytic leukemia.

V is TRBV18 and J is TRBJ1-1; the D gene is possibly TRBD1 (6 bases). This CDR3 has 14 amino acids. Germline V gene sequence: CDR1 KGHSH, CDR2 LQKENI. Trimming took off 2 bases at V and 1 base at J, with 8 bases between the two ends. CDR3 nucleotide sequence: TGTGCCAGCTCACCAAGGGGGGGGAACACTGAAGCTTTCTTT. Translated, it gives CASSPRGGNTEAFF.

The sample holds a few counts of this clone. The genes are TRBV4-2 and TRBJ1-2; D gene uncertain. The CDR3 has 15 amino acids. Germline values: CDR1 LGHNA, CDR2 YNFKEQ. Trimming took off 0 bases at V and 4 bases at J, with 12 bases between the two ends. The CDR3 nucleotides read TGTGCCAGCAGCCAAGAGAGCAGCTTATCCTATGGCTACACCTTC. As protein: CASSQESSLSYGYTF.

This sequence joins TRBV7-9 and TRBJ2-7; D remains ambiguous. V lost 4 bases and J 4 bases, leaving 5 bases between the germline ends. The CDR3 sequence is 11 residues long. CDR1 SEHNR and CDR2 FQNEAQ come from the germline V gene (reference sequence). The CDR3 protein is CASSSLYEQYF. The CDR3 DNA is TGTGCCAGCAGCTCGCTATACGAGCAGTACTTC.

In this sample, this clone turned up a few times. The rearrangement links TRBV2 to TRBJ1-5, with D perhaps TRBD1 (5 bases). The germline gives CDR1 SNHLY, CDR2 FYNNEI. The V gene lost 7 bases and the J gene lost 4 bases, with 11 bases spanning the gap. This CDR3 contains 13 residues. The CDR3 sequence: CASKGQYNQPQHF. The CDR3 nucleotides are TGTGCCAGCAAGGGGCAGTATAATCAGCCCCAGCATTTT.

Ten or more counts support this clone. This chain joins TRBV6-1 and TRBJ1-2; maybe TRBD1 (5 bases). CDR1 and CDR2 from the germline V gene are MNHNS and SASEGT. Trimming left V 6 bases short and J 4 bases short, with 15 bases between. The CDR3 totals 14 residues. The CDR3: CASRSPRGPYGYTF. The DNA for the CDR3 is TGTGCCAGCAGGTCGCCTAGGGGTCCCTATGGCTACACCTTC.

The V call is TRBV4-1, the J call TRBJ1-3; D ambiguous. With 0 bases removed from V and 3 bases from J, the gap between germline ends came to 12 bases. The CDR3 spans 16 residues. The germline gives CDR1 MGHRA, CDR2 YSYEKL. The DNA for the CDR3 is TGCGCCAGCAGCCAAGATCCTAACCATAGTGGAAACACCATATATTTT. This sequence encodes CASSQDPNHSGNTIYF.

J is TRBJ2-7 and V is TRBV6-5; TRBD1 matches 8 bases. Germline values: CDR1 MNHEY, CDR2 SVGAGI. The length of the CDR3 is 13 residues. The J segment lost 7 bases and the V segment lost 5 bases, leaving 7 bases of the junction unmatched. The CDR3, as DNA: TGTGCCAGCAGTCAATCACAGGGGGGAGAGCAGTACTTC. Translated, it gives CASSQSQGGEQYF.

This clone was counted a single time. The chain has TRBV5-1 and TRBJ1-4, with a weak D call TRBD1 (5 bases). CDR3 length: 14 residues. CDR1 SGHRS and CDR2 YFSETQ come from the germline V gene. V was pared by 0 bases and J by 13 bases, with 16 bases between. The CDR3 loop reads CASSLGGTHEGLFF. CDR3 nucleotide sequence: TGCGCCAGCAGCTTGGGGGGGACCCATGAGGGACTGTTTTTT.

This clone came up many times. This chain joins TRBV28 and TRBJ2-7; TRBD1 aligns across 7 bases. The CDR3 covers 15 residues. Losses at the gene ends were 8 bases for V and 2 bases for J; bases not matched to a gene: 12. The germline gives CDR1 MDHEN, CDR2 SYDVKM. This chain's CDR3 is CASGSPGQNAYEQYF. CDR3 nucleotides: TGTGCCAGCGGATCCCCGGGACAGAATGCCTACGAGCAGTACTTC.

The chain employs TRBV7-6 and TRBJ2-7; 8 nucleotides match TRBD1. The V gene end was trimmed by 0 bases and the J gene end by 1 base; junction bases not matched to a gene: 8. The CDR3 loop spans 17 amino acids. The germline V gene has CDR1 SGHVS and CDR2 FNYEAQ. CDR3 in amino acids: CASSLAVQGAVSYEQYF. The DNA for the CDR3 is TGTGCCAGCAGCTTAGCGGTCCAGGGGGCAGTTTCCTACGAGCAGTACTTC.

The V and J genes are TRBV7-9 and TRBJ2-3; no clear D gene. Trimming removed 1 base from V and 2 bases from J, with 10 bases in between. This CDR3 contains 15 residues. CDR1 and CDR2 from the germline V gene are SEHNR and FQNEAQ (reference sequence). For the CDR3, the DNA is TGTGCCAGCAGCTTAGGCCCGGTGAACACAGATACGCAGTATTTT. Amino acids: CASSLGPVNTDTQYF.

The chain links TRBV29-1 to TRBJ2-3, with 11 bases lining up with TRBD2. The V gene's germline CDR1 is SQVTM and CDR2 ANQGSEA. The CDR3 extends over 13 amino acids. Unmatched junction bases numbered 1, after V lost 4 bases and J lost 4 bases. CDR3: CSVGSGGADTQYF. CDR3 sequence (DNA): TGCAGCGTTGGTAGCGGGGGGGCAGATACGCAGTATTTT.

This sequence joins TRBV5-4 and TRBJ1-5; 10 bases fit TRBD1. This CDR3 contains 14 residues. Germline V gene lookup returns CDR1 SGHNT and CDR2 YYREEE (reference sequence). V dropped 4 bases and J dropped 4; count of bases not matched to a gene: 2. CDR3 in DNA: TGTGCCAGCAGCCGACAGGGGGCAAATCAGCCCCAGCATTTT. Translated: CASSRQGANQPQHF.

In this sample, this clone turned up once. V usage is TRBV29-1 and J usage is TRBJ2-7, with no clear D. The V and J ends lost 6 bases and 0 bases respectively, with 6 bases between them. Germline loops: CDR1 SQVTM, CDR2 ANQGSEA. The CDR3 length is 11 residues. The CDR3 sequence: CSVSLSYEQYF. The CDR3 bases are TGCAGCGTCAGCCTCTCCTACGAGCAGTACTTC.

This clone appeared a few times. CDR3 region: CASRRAPNLYGYTF. The CDR3 coding sequence is TGTGCCAGCAGAAGAGCGCCGAATCTCTATGGCTACACCTTC. V gene TRBV6-6 combines with J gene TRBJ1-2; D not resolved. The V and J ends lost 6 bases and 4 bases respectively, with 15 bases between them. The CDR3 contains 14 residues. Per the germline V gene, CDR1 is MNHNY and CDR2 is SVGAGI (reference sequence).

V gene TRBV5-1 combines with J gene TRBJ1-1; D gene uncertain. Germline V gives CDR1 SGHRS, CDR2 YFSETQ. Trimming left V 0 bases short and J 0 bases short, with 9 bases between. The CDR3 covers 15 residues. The CDR3 nucleotides read TGCGCCAGCAGCTTGGGAGCACCTCTGAACACTGAAGCTTTCTTT. This codes for CASSLGAPLNTEAFF.

The chain has TRBV28 and TRBJ2-7; D gene ambiguous. The V end lost 6 bases, the J end lost 10 bases, and 19 bases lay between the germline ends. Germline V CDR1 and CDR2: MDHEN, SYDVKM. This CDR3 is 13 amino acids long. This CDR3 is CASRTGSTPKQYF. CDR3 nucleotides: TGTGCCAGCAGGACCGGGTCAACCCCCAAACAGTACTTC.

The chain couples TRBV4-2 to TRBJ1-1; 7 bases fit TRBD1. The CDR3 extends over 18 amino acids. Trimming cost V 1 base and J 0 bases; bases outside gene matches: 11. Germline CDR1 is LGHNA and CDR2 is YNFKEQ. CDR3 nucleotides: TGTGCCAGCAGCCAAGCCCGGGACAGCTCTAATTTGAACACTGAAGCTTTCTTT. Amino acids: CASSQARDSSNLNTEAFF.

This chain connects TRBV27 to TRBJ2-1; possible D gene TRBD2, 6 bases. The CDR3 runs 17 residues. Trimming removed 0 bases at V and 1 base at J, with 13 bases between. Germline CDR1 reads MNHEY; CDR2 reads SMNVEV (reference sequence). Here the CDR3 reads CASSLSGGLASYNEQFF. The CDR3 DNA follows: TGTGCCAGCAGTTTATCGGGGGGACTCGCTTCCTACAATGAGCAGTTCTTC.

The CDR3 region has the DNA TGTGCCAGCAGTTTTTGGGACAGTCCCATTGCTTTCTTT. Protein product: CASSFWDSPIAFF. This rearrangement joins TRBV27 to TRBJ1-1; TRBD1 matches at 7 bases. J was trimmed by 11 bases and V by 3 bases; bases with no gene match: 9. This CDR3 is 13 amino acids long. The germline CDR1 and CDR2 sequences are MNHEY and SMNVEV (reference sequence).

The chain couples TRBV7-9 to TRBJ1-4; perhaps TRBD1 as D (6 bases). Trimming left V 2 bases short and J 14 bases short, with 18 bases between. CDR1 and CDR2 from the germline V gene are SEHNR and FQNEAQ (reference sequence). CDR3 length: 14 amino acids. CDR3 sequence reads: CASSLTQGFNKLFF. The DNA for the CDR3 is TGTGCCAGCAGCTTAACACAGGGTTTTAATAAGCTGTTTTTT.

The chain has TRBV5-4 and TRBJ2-3; 11 nucleotides match TRBD2. The length of the CDR3 is 16 residues. V lost 1 base to trimming and J lost 6 bases; unmatched junction nucleotides: 7. The germline gives CDR1 SGHNT, CDR2 YYREEE (reference sequence). The CDR3 is CASSLPSGRSRDTQYF. DNA for the CDR3: TGTGCCAGCAGCTTGCCTAGCGGGAGGAGTCGGGATACGCAGTATTTT.

This chain connects TRBV27 to TRBJ2-7; D ambiguous. The CDR3 is 16 residues long. Germline V gene sequence: CDR1 MNHEY, CDR2 SMNVEV (reference sequence). The V end was cut by 2 bases, the J end by 2 bases, with 16 bases between. The CDR3 protein is CASSLERRRVPYEQYF. CDR3 nucleotide sequence: TGTGCCAGCAGTTTAGAACGCCGAAGGGTGCCCTACGAGCAGTACTTC.

The chain carries TRBV30 and TRBJ2-7; D gene unclear. Germline lookup yields CDR1 GTSNPN and CDR2 SVGIG (reference sequence). The CDR3 sequence is 13 residues long. V lost 3 bases, J lost 0 bases, and 9 bases lay in between. The DNA for the CDR3 is TGTGCCTGGAGCCCCCCCGTCTCCTACGAGCAGTACTTC. Its protein is CAWSPPVSYEQYF.

In its sample, this clone was seen a few times. The V call is TRBV5-1, the J call TRBJ1-1; D remains ambiguous. V was shortened by 2 bases and J by 1 base, with 6 bases between the two germline ends. The CDR3 has 13 amino acids. The germline V gene encodes CDR1 SGHRS and CDR2 YFSETQ. DNA of the CDR3: TGCGCCAGCAGCTTATACAGGAACACTGAAGCTTTCTTT. As protein: CASSLYRNTEAFF.